One and the same sample provided the 18 T cell receptor beta chains below, sequenced in a study of beta chain features in type 1 diabetes. Notes on the study in general: Within each of all four CD4+ subsets, Type 1 diabetes patients had TCRB CDR3s that were moderately but significantly shorter.

cDNA synthesis used the whole RNA isolate, giving expressed TCRB sequences. Measured with immunoSEQ multiplex PCR; TCRdb has only the in-frame clones, and not every one. The sample has some 350,000 clones, roughly 14% seen once. Their cognate antigens are unknown. Sample: naive CD4+ T cells from blood. The source is a woman aged 18-29 years with type 1 diabetes.

The chain joins TRBV30 to TRBJ2-4; 12 bases align to TRBD2. After removal of 4 bases from V and 7 bases from J, the junction contained 14 bases not matched to a gene. CDR1 is GTSNPN and CDR2 is SVGIG in the germline V gene (reference sequence). There are 17 residues in the CDR3. The CDR3 DNA reads as TGTGCCTGGATACCTCCCTCGACTAGCGGGAGCGGGAACATTCAGTACTTC. This encodes CAWIPPSTSGSGNIQYF.

J is TRBJ2-1 and V is TRBV29-1; the match to TRBD2 covers 10 bases. Germline V gene data show CDR1 as SQVTM and CDR2 as ANQGSEA. There are 16 residues in the CDR3. V was clipped by 5 bases and J by 2 bases; unmatched bases: 9. CDR3 nucleotides: TGCAGCGTTTCATCCGGGACTAGCGATGCCTACAATGAGCAGTTCTTC. It encodes CSVSSGTSDAYNEQFF.

This clone turned up a few times. The chain is built from TRBV4-1 and TRBJ2-1, with TRBD2 identical over 8 bases. CDR1 and CDR2 (germline): MGHRA, YSYEKL. J lost 7 bases, V lost 6 bases, and 14 bases had no gene match. The CDR3 contains 16 residues. The CDR3 sequence: CASSTLTGGPTNEQFF. CDR3 nucleotides: TGCGCCAGCAGTACCCTCACGGGAGGGCCAACGAATGAGCAGTTCTTC.

The gene calls are TRBV30 and TRBJ1-2; no reliable D call. Per the germline V gene, CDR1 is GTSNPN and CDR2 is SVGIG (reference sequence). The V and J ends lost 1 base and 3 bases respectively, with 15 bases between them. This CDR3 spans 15 amino acids. The DNA for the CDR3 is TGTGCCTGGAGTGAGAGTAATCGAGGGTACTATGGCTACACCTTC. Amino acids: CAWSESNRGYYGYTF.

This clone was recorded a few times. The chain is built from TRBV27 and TRBJ1-4; 7 nucleotides match TRBD1. This CDR3 is built from 15 residues. From germline, CDR1 is MNHEY and CDR2 SMNVEV (reference sequence). The V segment lost 3 bases and the J segment 0 bases; nucleotides outside the gene matches: 1. Written as DNA, the CDR3 is TGTGCCAGCAGTTTCGGACAGGCAACTAATGAAAAACTGTTTTTT. The encoded protein is CASSFGQATNEKLFF.

For the CDR3, the DNA is TGTGCCAGCAGCACGGGGACAGGCGCGAACACTGAAGCTTTCTTT. It translates to CASSTGTGANTEAFF. V gene TRBV9 combines with J gene TRBJ1-1; 8 bases align to TRBD1. Germline CDR1 SGDLS, CDR2 YYNGEE. The V segment lost 4 bases and the J segment 1 base; nucleotides outside the gene matches: 6. The CDR3 contains 15 residues.

This chain links TRBV14 with TRBJ2-4, with 7 bases lining up with TRBD2. The CDR3 contains 16 residues. Looked up from germline, CDR1 is SGHDN and CDR2 is FVKESK. Trimming cost V 3 bases and J 1 base; bases outside gene matches: 6. The CDR3 DNA follows: TGTGCCAGCAGCCACTGGGGGAGGGAGGCCAAAAACATTCAGTACTTC. Protein product: CASSHWGREAKNIQYF.

CDR3 sequence reads: CASSTGGGSSSYNEQFF. The CDR3 DNA is TGTGCCAGCAGCACGGGGGGAGGGTCGAGCTCCTACAATGAGCAGTTCTTC. This chain uses TRBV5-4 with TRBJ2-1; 7 bases match TRBD2. Germline lookup yields CDR1 SGHNT and CDR2 YYREEE (reference sequence). This CDR3 is 17 amino acids long. The ends lost 4 bases at V and 0 bases at J; junction bases unmatched: 10.

The genes are TRBV18 and TRBJ2-3, with 7 positions matching TRBD1. This CDR3 contains 16 residues. Losses at the gene ends were 2 bases for V and 0 bases for J; bases not matched to a gene: 5. Germline-derived CDR1 and CDR2 are KGHSH and LQKENI. CDR3 amino acids: CASSPNRGPSTDTQYF. CDR3 nucleotide sequence: TGTGCCAGCTCACCAAACAGGGGTCCTAGCACAGATACGCAGTATTTT.

This chain links TRBV18 with TRBJ1-5; D gene uncertain. Trimming left V 2 bases short and J 0 bases short, with 8 bases between. The CDR3 loop spans 15 amino acids. From germline, CDR1 is KGHSH and CDR2 LQKENI. CDR3 region: CASSPIGDSNQPQHF. The CDR3 nucleotides are TGTGCCAGCTCACCAATCGGGGATAGCAATCAGCCCCAGCATTTT.

This chain joins TRBV29-1 and TRBJ2-5, with D possibly matching TRBD2 (5 bases). V lost 8 bases, J lost 0 bases, and 10 bases lay in between. The CDR3 is made up of 12 amino acids. CDR1 is SQVTM and CDR2 is ANQGSEA in the germline V gene. The CDR3 DNA is TGCAGCAGCAAGCGGTACCAAGAGACCCAGTACTTC. The encoded protein is CSSKRYQETQYF. Variable domain in full (rest from reference TRBV29-1 and TRBJ2-5): SAVISQKPSRDICQRGTSLTIQCQVDSQVTMMFWYRQQPGQSLTLIATANQGSEATYESGFVIDKFPISRPNLTFSTLTVSNMSPEDSSIYLCSSKRYQETQYFGPGTRLLVL.

CDR3 loop: CASIPGQGPYGYTF. CDR3 nucleotide sequence: TGTGCCAGTATCCCGGGACAGGGACCTTATGGCTACACCTTC. The chain joins TRBV19 to TRBJ1-2; TRBD1 agrees at 9 bases. V shed 7 bases, J shed 5 bases, and the junction held 8 bases outside the gene matches. The germline V gene has CDR1 LNHDA and CDR2 SQIVND (reference sequence). The CDR3 length is 14 residues.

The chain is built from TRBV5-4 and TRBJ2-3; 8 nucleotides align to TRBD1. CDR3 size: 16 residues. CDR1 is SGHNT and CDR2 is YYREEE in the germline V gene (reference sequence). The V and J ends lost 0 bases and 1 base, in that order; junction bases with no gene match: 4. The CDR3 bases are TGTGCCAGCAGCTTGGAGGGGGGACAGGGCACAGATACGCAGTATTTT. Amino acids: CASSLEGGQGTDTQYF.

The chain has TRBV7-9 and TRBJ1-1, with 9 bases that match TRBD1. V shed 4 bases, J shed 1 base, and the junction held 4 bases outside the gene matches. The CDR3 has 15 residues. CDR1 SEHNR and CDR2 FQNEAQ come from the germline V gene (reference sequence). The DNA of the CDR3 is TGTGCCAGCAGCTGGGGACAGGGAGGGAACACTGAAGCTTTCTTT. It codes for CASSWGQGGNTEAFF. Variable domain in full (rest from reference TRBV7-9 and TRBJ1-1): DTGVSQNPRHKITKRGQNVTFRCDPISEHNRLYWYRQTLGQGPEFLTYFQNEAQLEKSRLLSDRFSAERPKGSFSTLEIQRTEQGDSAMYLCASSWGQGGNTEAFFGQGTRLTVV.

This clone was counted only a few times. This chain joins TRBV29-1 and TRBJ2-5, with TRBD2 identical over 7 bases. The CDR3 is made up of 14 amino acids. J gave up 4 bases and V 4 bases, and 9 bases lay outside the gene matches. Per germline, CDR1 SQVTM and CDR2 ANQGSEA. CDR3 coding DNA: TGCAGCGTTGGGGCGGGAGTCCCGGGAGAGACCCAGTACTTC. It is translated as CSVGAGVPGETQYF.

This clone was detected a few times. An end of the junction does not agree with germline; a read error may underlie this. The rearrangement joins TRBV6-5 to TRBJ1-1; 10 positions match TRBD1. CDR1 MNHEY and CDR2 SVGAGI come from the germline V gene. The CDR3 loop spans 13 amino acids. The CDR3 reads CASSYGTGALVVF. As DNA, the CDR3 is TGTGCCAGCAGTTACGGGACAGGGGCCCTCGTGGTCTTT.

This chain links TRBV14 with TRBJ2-3; 8 bases map to TRBD2. The CDR3 loop spans 15 amino acids. V shed 5 bases, J shed 0 bases, and the junction held 4 bases outside the gene matches. Germline CDR1 SGHDN, CDR2 FVKESK. CDR3 in amino acids: CASSEGLGSTDTQYF. In nucleotides, the CDR3 is TGTGCCAGCAGCGAGGGACTAGGAAGCACAGATACGCAGTATTTT.

The chain links TRBV5-1 to TRBJ2-1, with TRBD2 as a possible D gene (6 bases). This CDR3 has 15 residues. Germline assignment: CDR1 SGHRS and CDR2 YFSETQ. V dropped 4 bases and J dropped 4 bases, with 15 bases sitting between them. Here the CDR3 DNA reads TGCGCCAGCAGCAATTGGGGGGAGGTTTACAATGAGCAGTTCTTC. Translation: CASSNWGEVYNEQFF. The variable domain in full, completed from reference TRBV5-1 and TRBJ2-1, reads KAGVTQTPRYLIKTRGQQVTLSCSPISGHRSVSWYQQTPGQGLQFLFEYFSETQRNKGNFPGRFSGRQFSNSRSEMNVSTLELGDSALYLCASSNWGEVYNEQFFGPGTRLTVL.